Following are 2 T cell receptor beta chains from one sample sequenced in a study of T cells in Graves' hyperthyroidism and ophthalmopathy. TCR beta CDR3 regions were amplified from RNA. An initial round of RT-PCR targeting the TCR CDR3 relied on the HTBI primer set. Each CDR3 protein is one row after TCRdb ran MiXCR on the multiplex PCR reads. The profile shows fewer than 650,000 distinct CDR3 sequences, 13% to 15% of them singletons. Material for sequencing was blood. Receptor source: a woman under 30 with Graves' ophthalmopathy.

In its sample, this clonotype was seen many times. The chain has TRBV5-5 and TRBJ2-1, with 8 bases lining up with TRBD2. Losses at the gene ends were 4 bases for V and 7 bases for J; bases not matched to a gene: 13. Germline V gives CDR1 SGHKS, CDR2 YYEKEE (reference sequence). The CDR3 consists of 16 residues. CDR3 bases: TGTGCCAGCAGCCCTGGGGCTAGCGGGTCTGGGAATGAGCAGTTCTTC. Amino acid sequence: CASSPGASGSGNEQFF. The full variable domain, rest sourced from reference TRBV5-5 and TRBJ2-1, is DAGVTQSPTHLIKTRGQQVTLRCSPISGHKSVSWYQQVLGQGPQFIFQYYEKEERGRGNFPDRFSARQFPNYSSELNVNALLLGDSALYLCASSPGASGSGNEQFFGPGTRLTVL.

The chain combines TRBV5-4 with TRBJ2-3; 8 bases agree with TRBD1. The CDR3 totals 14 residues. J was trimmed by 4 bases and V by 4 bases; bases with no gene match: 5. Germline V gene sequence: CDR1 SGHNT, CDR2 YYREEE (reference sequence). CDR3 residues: CASSVDRVSDTQYF. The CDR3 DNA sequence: TGTGCCAGCAGCGTGGACAGGGTATCAGATACGCAGTATTTT.